This T cell receptor (beta chain) derives from a study of post-analysis software for immune sequencing data (dated by TCRdb to the mid-2010s). Regarding the study in general: Recorded disease courses included relapsing-remitting, secondary progressive and progressive-relapsing multiple sclerosis, with some patients lacking subtype annotation. The multiple sclerosis patient repertoires were compared with some twelve previously published healthy control repertoires from donors aged 6 to 25 years. A subset of samples was prepared in parallel using single-end sample barcoding, then pooled and co-amplified after Illumina adapter ligation. Study-level results and caveats: Significantly higher frequencies in patients than in controls were found for roughly 5 TRBV segments, including TRBV5-6, TRBV5-1 and TRBV20-1. The multiple sclerosis patient group was slightly younger than the control group. Multiple sclerosis patients had significantly lower normalized Chao1 diversity than controls, a result that suggests substantial peripheral T-cell clonal expansion. Strong co-clustering of samples prepared in the same batch was shown by direct clustering with F measure, prompting a batch-effect correction.

Concerning this clonotype itself: Its recognized antigen is unknown. One base away there is no much larger clone; base qualities are not given.

To demonstrate the VDJtools post-analysis software, TCR beta repertoires were profiled from the peripheral blood of about 14 young patients with multiple sclerosis. The multiple sclerosis patients were children and adolescents between roughly 6 and 16 years of age. The germline ends are 16 bases apart after V is trimmed by 3 bases and J by 4 bases. The CDR3, cysteine through phenylalanine, is 16 amino acids long. CDR3 DNA is the only sequence kept; it has 48 bases, read in frame from the first base. CDR1 SGHAT and CDR2 FQNNGV were looked up in the germline V gene. The library was made by PCR. TCRdb records Illumina HiSeq 2500 as the sequencer. Unique molecular identifiers were incorporated into TCR beta cDNA libraries to reduce PCR and sequencing biases. Every 1 to 10 million input T cells yielded about 500,000 cDNA molecules, meaning each molecule approximated one T cell. The same protocol used for the earlier healthy control dataset was applied to prepare and sequence the patient libraries. Within a given batch, samples were prepared together, multiplexed and sequenced on the same HiSeq lane. The paper's processing steps were these. MIGEC handled the raw barcoded reads, throwing out single-read molecular identifier groups before consensus assembly and CDR3 extraction. Clonotype tables were post-analysed with VDJtools, and diversity was normalized by down-sampling all datasets to the smallest sample size. In repertoire overlap clustering, CDR3 amino acid sequences, but not nucleotide sequences, were matched to correct batch-related cross-sample contamination. TCRdb itself trimmed the public reads at Q25 with fastp, ran MiXCR and retained productive beta chains. Rows are unified per CDR3 protein, each entry keeping the most common DNA and genes. Clone size and V and J calls follow TCRdb, not the original study. The sample data list hundreds of thousands of distinct CDR3 sequences, and 25% to 30% of these were observed just once. In total, the top ten clones hold roughly 0.53% of the sample.

The chain couples TRBV11-2 to TRBJ2-1; no D gene can be assigned with confidence. Material for sequencing was blood. This clonotype originated in a girl aged 10-17 years with multiple sclerosis. At the DNA level, the sequence is TGTGCCAGCAGCTTTAGTTGGGCAGAGACTTACAATGAGCAGTTCTTC. Its coded protein is CASSFSWAETYNEQFF.